This entry lists 24 T cell receptor beta chains sequenced from one sample in a study of OX40 agonist ivuxolimab in advanced cancers. The method was immunoSEQ multiplex PCR; TCRdb's version includes in-frame clones alone and lacks a portion of them. The table shows some 80,000 clones, with about nine tenths occurring only once. The sequencing here drew on CD4+ or CD8+ T cells sorted from blood, taken in a trial of the OX40 agonist ivuxolimab. These TCRs come from an adult with an advanced solid tumor such as melanoma, head and neck, liver or kidney cancer.

The chain recombines TRBV25-1 with TRBJ2-2; no clear D gene. V gave up 7 bases and J gave up 1 base, with 7 bases separating them. This CDR3 has 13 residues. Germline V gives CDR1 MGHDK, CDR2 SYGVNS. CDR3 coding DNA: TGTGCCAGCAAGGATTGGAACACCGGGGAGCTGTTTTTT. This gives the protein CASKDWNTGELFF.

V and J are TRBV27 and TRBJ2-2; D possibly matches TRBD1 or TRBD2 (5 bases each). The germline V and J ends were trimmed by 7 bases and 0 bases, with 21 bases remaining between them. CDR1 is MNHEY, CDR2 SMNVEV, per germline (reference sequence). The CDR3 consists of 18 residues. CDR3 in DNA: TGTGCCAGCAAGGGACCCTGGAATTCCTTAGCGAACACCGGGGAGCTGTTTTTT. Translating gives CASKGPWNSLANTGELFF.

J is TRBJ2-5 and V is TRBV6-5; 10 bases match TRBD2. Trimming at V came to 0 bases and at J to 4 bases, leaving 5 bases not matched to a gene. The CDR3 totals 16 residues. Germline V gene data show CDR1 as MNHEY and CDR2 as SVGAGI. The CDR3 sequence is CASSYSSGLATETQYF. DNA of the CDR3: TGTGCCAGCAGTTACTCATCGGGACTAGCGACAGAGACCCAGTACTTC.

This chain connects TRBV30 to TRBJ2-1, with 7 bases aligning to TRBD2. The CDR3 has 15 amino acids. V lost 2 bases to trimming and J lost 3 bases; unmatched junction nucleotides: 7. Per germline, CDR1 GTSNPN and CDR2 SVGIG (reference sequence). The CDR3 spells CAWSRTSDYYNEQFF. For the CDR3, the DNA is TGTGCCTGGAGTAGAACTAGCGACTACTACAATGAGCAGTTCTTC.

J is TRBJ2-5 and V is TRBV7-9, with D possibly called TRBD1 or TRBD2 (5 bases each). Trimming took 4 bases from V and 4 from J, leaving 19 bases between them. The CDR3 consists of 16 residues. CDR1 is SEHNR and CDR2 is FQNEAQ in the germline V gene (reference sequence). This CDR3 is CASSSYSGPPGETQYF. CDR3 DNA sequence: TGTGCCAGCAGCTCCTACTCGGGACCTCCTGGAGAGACCCAGTACTTC.

This clone was picked up one time. The chain employs TRBV7-9 and TRBJ1-1; D uncertain. The germline V and J ends were trimmed by 0 bases and 0 bases, with 14 bases remaining between them. CDR3 size: 17 residues. Germline assignment: CDR1 SEHNR and CDR2 FQNEAQ (reference sequence). CDR3: CASSLAGRPPVNTEAFF. CDR3 nucleotides: TGTGCCAGCAGCTTAGCCGGTAGACCCCCGGTGAACACTGAAGCTTTCTTT.

V usage is TRBV4-2 and J usage is TRBJ2-7; weak D call: TRBD2 (5 bases). V lost 1 base to trimming and J lost 10 bases, with 11 bases between them. This CDR3 is 12 amino acids long. The germline V gene has CDR1 LGHNA and CDR2 YNFKEQ. The DNA of the CDR3 is TGTGCCAGCAGCCAAGGGCTAGCCGATCAGTACTTC. Translating gives CASSQGLADQYF.

The CDR3: CASSQSGIDRTYEQYF. Here the CDR3 DNA reads TGCGCCAGCAGCCAAAGTGGGATTGACAGGACCTACGAGCAGTACTTC. The chain combines TRBV4-3 with TRBJ2-7; D is possibly TRBD1 (6 bases). Germline V gives CDR1 LGHNA, CDR2 YSLEER. V lost 2 bases and J 2 bases, leaving 16 bases between the germline ends. The CDR3 loop spans 16 amino acids.

This chain connects TRBV2 to TRBJ1-2; TRBD1 matches at 9 bases. The CDR3 contains 13 residues. V gave up 8 bases and J gave up 5 bases; unmatched junction bases: 6. CDR1 is SNHLY, CDR2 FYNNEI, per germline. CDR3 amino acids: CASARTGEYGYTF. CDR3 sequence (DNA): TGTGCCAGCGCTCGGACAGGGGAGTATGGCTACACCTTC.

V gene TRBV11-2 combines with J gene TRBJ2-1, with D unclear. The length of the CDR3 is 16 residues. The germline CDR1 and CDR2 sequences are SGHAT and FQNNGV. V dropped 2 bases and J dropped 4 bases, with 15 bases sitting between them. The CDR3 coding sequence is TGTGCCAGCAGCTTATCGGTGGAGCGCGCTTACAATGAGCAGTTCTTC. Amino acid sequence: CASSLSVERAYNEQFF. Looking up the rest from reference TRBV11-2 and TRBJ2-1 gives the full variable domain: EAGVAQSPRYKIIEKRQSVAFWCNPISGHATLYWYQQILGQGPKLLIQFQNNGVVDDSQLPKDRFSAERLKGVDSTLKIQPAKLEDSAVYLCASSLSVERAYNEQFFGPGTRLTVL.

The V call is TRBV9, the J call TRBJ1-2, with a possible D match to TRBD1 (6 bases). Germline V lookup: CDR1 SGDLS, CDR2 YYNGEE. The CDR3 consists of 16 residues. The ends were cut back, 0 bases at V and 5 bases at J, with 17 bases in the middle. DNA for the CDR3: TGTGCCAGCAGCGTAGTTTCCGGGGGCATTGGTTATGGCTACACCTTC. As protein: CASSVVSGGIGYGYTF.

The chain links TRBV7-8 to TRBJ2-4; TRBD2 aligns across 13 bases. Germline V CDR1 and CDR2: SGHVS, FQNEAQ. There are 13 residues in the CDR3. V shed 5 bases, J shed 15 bases, and the junction held 7 bases outside the gene matches. The CDR3 region is CASSGTSGALSYF. CDR3 coding DNA: TGTGCCAGCAGCGGGACTAGCGGGGCCTTATCGTACTTC.

The rearrangement links TRBV4-1 to TRBJ2-2, with D hard to call. Trimming left V 4 bases short and J 11 bases short, with 20 bases between. Germline V gives CDR1 MGHRA, CDR2 YSYEKL. This CDR3 spans 15 amino acids. The CDR3 protein is CASSPSWNYPTELFF. The CDR3 nucleotides are TGCGCCAGCAGCCCATCTTGGAACTACCCGACCGAGCTGTTTTTT.

The rearrangement links TRBV9 to TRBJ2-7; TRBD2 agrees at 8 bases. The CDR3 is 15 amino acids. Germline V CDR1 and CDR2: SGDLS, YYNGEE. The V gene end was trimmed by 4 bases and the J gene end by 6 bases; junction bases not matched to a gene: 12. CDR3 region: CASSPGPGLDIEQYF. The CDR3 nucleotides are TGTGCCAGCAGCCCAGGACCGGGACTAGATATCGAGCAGTACTTC.

This chain connects TRBV7-2 to TRBJ2-7; no firm D call. The CDR3 runs to 12 residues. Trimming removed 3 bases from V and 3 bases from J, with 6 bases in between. Germline loops: CDR1 SGHTA, CDR2 FQGNSA. The CDR3 spells CASSFGLYEQYF. CDR3 DNA sequence: TGTGCCAGCAGCTTCGGTCTCTACGAGCAGTACTTC. The full variable domain, with the rest looked up from reference TRBV7-2 and TRBJ2-7, is GAGVSQSPSNKVTEKGKDVELRCDPISGHTALYWYRQSLGQGLEFLIYFQGNSAPDKSGLPSDRFSAERTGGSVSTLTIQRTQQEDSAVYLCASSFGLYEQYFGPGTRLTVT.

This clone occurred a few times. The genes are TRBV9 and TRBJ1-1; D is ambiguous. Germline V gene sequence: CDR1 SGDLS, CDR2 YYNGEE. The V end lost 4 bases, the J end lost 1 base, and 11 bases lay between the germline ends. The CDR3 has 14 amino acids. In DNA form, the CDR3 reads TGTGCCAGCAGCCCCTATACATCGAACACTGAAGCTTTCTTT. Its protein product is CASSPYTSNTEAFF.

This sequence joins TRBV2 and TRBJ2-3; 8 nucleotides line up with TRBD2. Germline-derived CDR1 and CDR2 are SNHLY and FYNNEI. The V and J ends lost 1 base and 1 base, in that order; junction bases with no gene match: 7. The CDR3 is made up of 17 amino acids. CDR3 sequence: CASSEVFGGGRTDTQYF. CDR3 in DNA: TGTGCCAGCAGTGAAGTATTTGGCGGGGGGCGCACAGATACGCAGTATTTT.

The J gene is TRBJ2-4, the V gene TRBV19, with D perhaps matching TRBD2 (6 bases). Trimming left V 10 bases short and J 13 bases short, with 14 bases between. CDR3 length: 10 amino acids. Germline V gene lookup returns CDR1 LNHDA and CDR2 SQIVND (reference sequence). The CDR3: CATQEGKQYF. The CDR3 DNA sequence: TGTGCCACCCAGGAGGGGAAACAGTACTTC.

Here the CDR3 reads CASSWGSSYEQYF. The CDR3 bases are TGTGCCAGCTCATGGGGGTCATCCTACGAGCAGTACTTC. The chain employs TRBV27 and TRBJ2-7; D is tentatively TRBD1 or TRBD2 (5 bases each). V lost 8 bases, J lost 1 base, and 12 bases lay in between. Per germline, CDR1 MNHEY and CDR2 SMNVEV (reference sequence). This CDR3 contains 13 residues.

V gene TRBV5-1 combines with J gene TRBJ1-2, with D hard to call. Trimming removed 2 bases from V and 5 bases from J, with 7 bases in between. The length of the CDR3 is 12 residues. Germline V gives CDR1 SGHRS, CDR2 YFSETQ. The CDR3 nucleotides read TGCGCCAGCAGCTTAACTGATTATGGCTACACCTTC. Residues: CASSLTDYGYTF. Drawing the rest from reference TRBV5-1 and TRBJ1-2, the complete variable domain is KAGVTQTPRYLIKTRGQQVTLSCSPISGHRSVSWYQQTPGQGLQFLFEYFSETQRNKGNFPGRFSGRQFSNSRSEMNVSTLELGDSALYLCASSLTDYGYTFGSGTRLTVV.

V and J are TRBV9 and TRBJ1-1, with 8 bases lining up with TRBD1. The CDR3 length is 13 residues. Germline values: CDR1 SGDLS, CDR2 YYNGEE. Trimming removed 4 bases from V and 10 bases from J; junction bases left unmatched: 9. The CDR3 sequence is CASSSSRTGRAFF. CDR3 sequence (DNA): TGTGCCAGCAGCTCCTCCAGGACAGGGAGAGCTTTCTTT.

This clone was picked up a small number of times. The chain uses TRBV6-1 and TRBJ1-1, with 9 bases lining up with TRBD1. The ends lost 8 bases at V and 6 bases at J; junction bases unmatched: 7. The CDR3 sequence is 13 residues long. Per the germline V gene, CDR1 is MNHNS and CDR2 is SASEGT. The CDR3 DNA sequence: TGTGCCAGCGGGGACAGGGAAGTTTCTGAAGCTTTCTTT. As protein: CASGDREVSEAFF.

The chain employs TRBV5-5 and TRBJ2-7, with 9 bases matching TRBD1. Unmatched junction bases numbered 4, after V lost 4 bases and J lost 2 bases. The CDR3 totals 14 residues. Germline V gene lookup returns CDR1 SGHKS and CDR2 YYEKEE (reference sequence). CDR3: CASSEQGAAYEQYF. The CDR3 nucleotides are TGTGCCAGCAGCGAACAGGGGGCCGCCTACGAGCAGTACTTC.

V is TRBV5-6 and J is TRBJ1-1; 9 nucleotides line up with TRBD1. This CDR3 has 16 residues. CDR1 is SGHDT, CDR2 YYEEEE, per germline. V trimming: 0 bases; J trimming: 1 base; junction bases outside the gene matches: 4. As DNA, the CDR3 is TGTGCCAGCAGCTTGGGATGGGACAGGGAGAACACTGAAGCTTTCTTT. Residues: CASSLGWDRENTEAFF.